This T cell receptor (beta chain) was observed in a study of T-cell reconstitution after alpha-beta-depleted transplantation in children (dated by TCRdb to about 2016). Broadly, across the study: Using TCR repertoire profiling, the study quantitatively followed how T-cell immune reconstitution unfolded in children after TCRalphabeta/CD19-depleted allogeneic hematopoietic cell transplantation.

The paper as a whole reports these results and caveats: In some patients, the high TCRbeta diversity seen at day 60 was put down to recipient T cells and intrathymic progenitors that had survived conditioning. The apparently early alphabetaT-cell count recovery about two months after transplant was reportedly dependent on only several hundred rapidly expanded clones derived from non-depleted graft cells. Hyperexpanded clone frequencies declined over subsequent months; after one year, T-cell counts and TCRbeta diversity were mostly attributed to newly produced T cells.

What this sample's treatment or condition label stands for: allogeneic hematopoietic cell transplantation with graft depleted of TCRalphabeta T cells and CD19 B cells. The children who served as transplant recipients had been given grafts of TCRalphabeta/CD19-depleted allogeneic hematopoietic cells. Library preparation was by PCR. The reads were generated on an Illumina HiSeq 2500. To normalize quantification of the TCRbeta repertoire, the TCR libraries were built with molecular barcoding that relied on unique molecular identifiers. TCRdb itself trimmed the public reads at Q25 with fastp, ran MiXCR and retained productive beta chains. One record per CDR3 amino acid sequence lists the most common genes and DNA. This sample gives around 500,000 distinct CDR3 sequences in total; about 21% of them show up just once. Roughly 13% of the sample rests with the top ten. The V end loses 5 bases and the J end loses 7 bases, and a stretch of 17 bases separates them. The CDR3 goes from the cysteine to the phenylalanine over 13 residues. The CDR3 DNA has 39 bases and is translated from base 1. The germline V gene encodes CDR1 DFQATT and CDR2 SNEGSKA (reference sequence).

This clonotype was found many times. The antigen it recognizes is unknown. No base qualities exist here, and no much larger clone lies one base off it. Sample: PBMCs, mostly from graft donor cells, taken 360 days after TCRalphabeta/CD19-depleted stem cell transplant. The chain is made from TRBV20-1 and TRBJ1-2; tentative D gene TRBD1, with 6 bases matching. This TCR was recovered from a boy in the first two years of life who had a stem cell transplant for acute myeloid leukemia, so the T cells may come from the graft donor. The nucleotides read TGCAGTGCTCTCCGGGACAACGCTTCTGGCTACACCTTC. Its protein is CSALRDNASGYTF.